This T cell receptor (beta chain) originates from a study of T-cell memory formation after mild COVID-19. TCRdb re-called the 5' RACE reads through MiXCR, storing one row per CDR3 protein. This sample has about 620,000 distinct CDR3 sequences, with 15% to 20% found just once. CDR3 length equals 15 residues. Germline V gene lookup returns CDR1 MNHEY and CDR2 SVGAGI. Trimming pared 7 bases from V and 4 bases from J, leaving 16 bases between. The sample comprised PBMCs or a T cell subset sorted from them (not recorded which). This receptor was taken from an adult woman who had mild COVID-19 (a few samples of this study predate the infection). Cell type and time point are not known. This sequence joins TRBV6-5 and TRBJ2-2, with D perhaps TRBD2 (7 bases). In DNA, the CDR3 is TGTGCCAGCAATTCAGACCGGGGGGCCACCGGGGAGCTGTTTTTT. The encoded protein is CASNSDRGATGELFF.